This entry lists 13 T cell receptor beta chains sequenced from one sample in a study of T cells in Graves' hyperthyroidism and ophthalmopathy (dated by TCRdb to 2018 to 2020). Receptors were amplified or captured by multiplex PCR. The sequencer listed for this sample is Illumina HiSeq 2000. Amplification of TCR beta CDR3 regions was carried out from RNA transcripts. For the first round of RT-PCR on the TCR CDR3, the HTBI primer set was used together with the Qiagen OneStep RT-PCR kit. The raw public data were reprocessed by TCRdb itself: fastp quality trimming at Q25, MiXCR clonotype calling, in-frame beta chains only. Entries that share a CDR3 protein sequence are merged under the most common genes and DNA. The sample contains some 650,000 distinct CDR3 sequences, approximately 16% of them found a single time. The ten largest account for around 3.5% of the sample. The sample was blood. The receptors here all came from a middle-aged woman with Graves' ophthalmopathy.

This clonotype was counted ten times or more. The chain has TRBV2 and TRBJ1-1, with D unclear. This CDR3 region has 12 residues. The ends were cut back, 5 bases at V and 0 bases at J, with 4 bases in the middle. Looked up from germline, CDR1 is SNHLY and CDR2 is FYNNEI. Here the CDR3 reads CASSWVNTEAFF. CDR3 DNA: TGTGCCAGCAGTTGGGTGAACACTGAAGCTTTCTTT.

This clonotype was observed a handful of times. The rearrangement uses TRBV19 and TRBJ1-1; 7 bases line up with TRBD1. CDR1 LNHDA and CDR2 SQIVND come from the germline V gene (reference sequence). The length of the CDR3 is 15 residues. Trimming at V came to 4 bases and at J to 3 bases, leaving 8 bases not matched to a gene. The CDR3 nucleotides are TGTGCCAGTAGTAGCGGGGACAGTTTCTACACTGAAGCTTTCTTT. Translation gives CASSSGDSFYTEAFF. Filled out from reference TRBV19 and TRBJ1-1, the complete variable domain reads DGGITQSPKYLFRKEGQNVTLSCEQNLNHDAMYWYRQDPGQGLRLIYYSQIVNDFQKGDIAEGYSVSREKKESFPLTVTSAQKNPTAFYLCASSSGDSFYTEAFFGQGTRLTVV.

At least ten counts were recorded for this clonotype. This sequence joins TRBV12-3 or TRBV12-4 and TRBJ2-7; D not resolved. The V and J ends lost 6 bases and 7 bases respectively, with 19 bases between them. This CDR3 has 14 residues. CDR3: CASSPPPLGEEQYF. The CDR3 DNA reads TGTGCCAGCAGCCCTCCTCCCCTCGGAGAGGAGCAGTACTTC.

The V and J genes are TRBV2 and TRBJ2-4; 7 bases agree with TRBD1. The ends lost 6 bases at V and 4 bases at J; junction bases unmatched: 12. The CDR3 totals 16 residues. Germline-derived CDR1 and CDR2 are SNHLY and FYNNEI. CDR3 sequence (DNA): TGTGCCAGCAGGGGCTCCCAACAGGGGATTAAAAACATTCAGTACTTC. This translates into CASRGSQQGIKNIQYF.

The V call is TRBV2, the J call TRBJ2-3; 14 positions match TRBD2. V dropped 5 bases and J dropped 5; count of bases not matched to a gene: 3. CDR1 is SNHLY and CDR2 is FYNNEI in the germline V gene. This CDR3 is built from 15 residues. Written as DNA, the CDR3 is TGTGCCAGCAGTCCGGGACTAGCGGGGGAAGATACGCAGTATTTT. Protein product: CASSPGLAGEDTQYF.

This clonotype came up many times. V is TRBV5-1 and J is TRBJ2-7; TRBD1 is a possible D gene (6 bases). CDR1 SGHRS and CDR2 YFSETQ come from the germline V gene. CDR3 length equals 17 residues. Between the trimmed V and J ends, which lost 0 bases and 1 base, there was a span of 17 bases. Here the CDR3 DNA reads TGCGCCAGCAGCTTGGCCGGACAGCCGGGAACTTCCTACGAGCAGTACTTC. Its translation is CASSLAGQPGTSYEQYF.

This clonotype was detected a few times. The rearrangement joins TRBV28 to TRBJ1-2, with a tentative D call TRBD1 (5 bases). The V gene's germline CDR1 is MDHEN and CDR2 SYDVKM. The CDR3 is 14 amino acids. V was clipped by 6 bases and J by 0 bases, with 11 bases between them. CDR3: CASSSTEANYGYTF. CDR3 in DNA: TGTGCCAGCAGCTCGACAGAAGCTAACTATGGCTACACCTTC.

This clonotype was detected many times. V and J are TRBV6-1 and TRBJ1-6, with a possible D match to TRBD1 (6 bases). Trimming took 6 bases from V and 13 from J, leaving 19 bases between them. Germline CDR1 and CDR2: MNHNS and SASEGT. CDR3 length: 14 amino acids. CDR3 bases: TGTGCCAGCAGCCCAGGGGACGCGGCATTCCCCCTCCACTTT. Protein product: CASSPGDAAFPLHF.

This clonotype was seen more than once but under ten times. A much larger clone is a single base away; this may be a read error. The rearrangement joins TRBV5-1 to TRBJ1-1; D uncertain. The V end was cut by 1 base, the J end by 1 base, with 5 bases between. Germline V gene data show CDR1 as SGHRS and CDR2 as YFSETQ. CDR3 size: 13 residues. CDR3 bases: TGCGCCAGCAGCTTGTTGCAGAACACTGAAGCTTTCTTT. It codes for CASSLLQNTEAFF.

The sample holds a few counts of this clonotype. The chain employs TRBV18 and TRBJ1-3; D gene uncertain. The CDR3 is 15 amino acids. Per the germline V gene, CDR1 is KGHSH and CDR2 is LQKENI. The V end was cut by 1 base, the J end by 4 bases, with 11 bases between. The CDR3 sequence: CASSPQRPQGNTIYF. The CDR3 coding sequence is TGTGCCAGCTCACCACAAAGGCCACAGGGAAACACCATATATTTT. The complete variable domain, with remaining parts taken from reference TRBV18 and TRBJ1-3, reads NAGVMQNPRHLVRRRGQEARLRCSPMKGHSHVYWYRQLPEEGLKFMVYLQKENIIDESGMPKERFSAEFPKEGPSILRIQQVVRGDSAAYFCASSPQRPQGNTIYFGEGSWLTVV.

This clonotype came up many times. The rearrangement uses TRBV28 and TRBJ2-1; D is undetermined. V lost 4 bases to trimming and J lost 6 bases, with 19 bases between them. This CDR3 contains 16 residues. Per the germline V gene, CDR1 is MDHEN and CDR2 is SYDVKM. The CDR3 DNA sequence: TGTGCCAGCAGTTCACTGACCAGCTCCCCGGTCAATGAGCAGTTCTTC. This translates into CASSSLTSSPVNEQFF. The whole variable domain, remainder taken from reference TRBV28 and TRBJ2-1, is DVKVTQSSRYLVKRTGEKVFLECVQDMDHENMFWYRQDPGLGLRLIYFSYDVKMKEKGDIPEGYSVSREKKERFSLILESASTNQTSMYLCASSSLTSSPVNEQFFGPGTRLTVL.

This chain uses TRBV6-5 with TRBJ2-2; a weak D match, TRBD1 (6 bases). The CDR3 has 15 residues. V dropped 4 bases and J dropped 5 bases, with 14 bases sitting between them. The V gene's germline CDR1 is MNHEY and CDR2 SVGAGI. For the CDR3, the DNA is TGTGCCAGCAGTTCCCAGGGGCCCCCAACCGGGGAGCTGTTTTTT. It specifies CASSSQGPPTGELFF.

V usage is TRBV20-1 and J usage is TRBJ1-4; TRBD1 matches 9 bases. V was clipped by 0 bases and J by 5 bases; unmatched bases: 1. Germline V gene sequence: CDR1 DFQATT, CDR2 SNEGSKA (reference sequence). This CDR3 is built from 14 residues. CDR3 protein: CSARDDRGNEKLFF. The CDR3 DNA reads TGCAGTGCTAGAGACGACAGGGGGAATGAAAAACTGTTTTTT.